This is a list of T cell receptor beta chains from one sample in a study of human T cells and chemical hapten exposure. TCRdb reprocessed the RACE reads with MiXCR, giving one entry per CDR3 protein. The sample consists of approximately 34,000 distinct CDR3 sequences, roughly 5% of them appearing once. Sample: whole blood. The receptors were gathered from a human donor in good health. Some clones in this sample may be carry-over from other donors' samples. The CDR3 runs from the conserved cysteine through the conserved F or W. D genes are given only for firm matches. Not all rows give a size; the values are once, few, many and, for expanded clones, a class.

many	TRBV27	NA	TRBJ2-5	TGTGCCAGCAGCCAAACTTTAACCCAAGAGACCCAGTACTTC	CASSQTLTQETQYF
many	TRBV5-1	NA	TRBJ2-3	TGCGCCAGCAGCTTGGGGATGGGCTACACAGATACGCAGTATTTT	CASSLGMGYTDTQYF
many	TRBV6-2/TRBV6-3	TRBD1	TRBJ1-5	TGTGCCAGCAGTCGCCTTTACAGGGGAACCAATCAGCCCCAGCATTTT	CASSRLYRGTNQPQHF
few	TRBV21-1	NA	TRBJ1-3	TGTGCCAGCAGGCCCCCCCAGGGAAGAGACGGAAACACCATATATTTT	CASRPPQGRDGNTIYF
many	TRBV20-1	TRBD2	TRBJ2-5	TGCAGTGCCCCAAGACTAGCGGGGACCCAAGAGACCCAGTACTTC	CSAPRLAGTQETQYF
many	TRBV4-1	TRBD2	TRBJ2-1	TGCGCCAGCAGCCAAGACGGGAGGTGGTCATCCTACAATGAGCAGTTCTTC	CASSQDGRWSSYNEQFF
many	TRBV5-1	NA	TRBJ2-4	TGCGCCAGCAGTCCGGGAGAAATTCAGTACTTC	CASSPGEIQYF
many	TRBV29-1	NA	TRBJ1-1	TGCAGCGTTCAGACAGCGAACACTGAAGCTTTCTTT	CSVQTANTEAFF
many	TRBV12-3/TRBV12-4	TRBD1	TRBJ1-2	TGTGCCAGCAGCACGACAGGGAGGTATGGCTACACCTTC	CASSTTGRYGYTF
few	TRBV14	TRBD1	TRBJ1-1	TGTGCCAGCAGCCAAGAACGGTTGAACAGGGGGTTAAACACTGAAGCTTTCTTT	CASSQERLNRGLNTEAFF
many	TRBV20-1	TRBD1	TRBJ2-3	TGCAGTGCCGAGGCGAGGGACAGGGGGGGCACAGATACGCAGTATTTT	CSAEARDRGGTDTQYF
many	TRBV7-2	NA	TRBJ1-2	TGTGCCAGCAGCCCATACCAGGGGTTTAACTATGGCTACACCTTC	CASSPYQGFNYGYTF
many	TRBV25-1	NA	TRBJ1-1	TGTGCCAGCAGCCAGCGATGGGGACCTGAAGCTTTCTTT	CASSQRWGPEAFF
few	TRBV12-5	TRBD1	TRBJ2-5	TGTGCTAGTGGTTTTTTTCTCGACAGGGGGATTGAGACCCAGTACTTC	CASGFFLDRGIETQYF
few	TRBV2	NA	TRBJ1-4	TGTGCCAGCAGTCAGTATTCCAGCGGTGAAAAACTGTTTTTT	CASSQYSSGEKLFF
many	TRBV28	NA	TRBJ1-2	TGTGCCAGCAGACCACAGGGAAACTATGGCTACACCTTC	CASRPQGNYGYTF
NA	TRBV11-2	NA	TRBJ1-1	TGTGCCAACAGCTTGGGCTCGTACACTGAAGCTTTCTTT	CANSLGSYTEAFF
many	TRBV11-1	NA	TRBJ2-3	TGTGCCAGCAGCTTAGTGGCGAAGAGCACAGATACGCAGTATTTT	CASSLVAKSTDTQYF
many	TRBV20-1	TRBD1	TRBJ2-7	TGCAGTGCCCTGGACAGGGGGGTATACGAGCAGTACTTC	CSALDRGVYEQYF
many	TRBV5-1	TRBD1	TRBJ1-2	TGCGCCAGCAGCTTGGTACAGGGGGCGTCTTACGGCTACACCTTC	CASSLVQGASYGYTF
many	TRBV12-3/TRBV12-4	TRBD2	TRBJ2-3	TGTGCCAGCAGTTCGACTGGAAGAGGGACTAGCGGGATAATGGATACGCAGTATTTT	CASSSTGRGTSGIMDTQYF
many	TRBV11-2	NA	TRBJ1-1	TGTGCCAGCAGCTTAGATCGGTGGGTACCCACTGAAGCTTTCTTT	CASSLDRWVPTEAFF
many	TRBV20-1	NA	TRBJ1-2	TGCAGTGCTAGAGGATCAGGGAGGAGCTATGGCTACACCTTC	CSARGSGRSYGYTF
many	TRBV6-1	NA	TRBJ1-4	TGTGCCAGCGTAAACAGGGCTAATGAAAAACTGTTTTTT	CASVNRANEKLFF
many	TRBV10-2	NA	TRBJ2-5	TGCGCCAGCAGTGAGTCCGTACTCCAAGAGACCCAGTACTTC	CASSESVLQETQYF
many	TRBV3-1	TRBD1	TRBJ1-6	TGTGCCAGCAGCCTCACGGGACAGCCTGGGGATTCACCCCTCCACTTT	CASSLTGQPGDSPLHF
NA	TRBV7-9	TRBD1	TRBJ1-2	TGTGCCAGCAGCTCCACTGAGGGGCAGGGGGCTGATGGCTACACCTTC	CASSSTEGQGADGYTF
few	TRBV29-1	NA	TRBJ1-1	TGCAGCGTTGCGGTAAACACTGAAGCTTTCTTT	CSVAVNTEAFF
few	TRBV12-3/TRBV12-4	TRBD1	TRBJ1-1	TGTGCCAGCAGTCATCTAACAGGGGGACCTTTGAATGCTTTCTTT	CASSHLTGGPLNAFF
many	TRBV24-1	TRBD2	TRBJ2-1	TGTGCCACCAGTGACCTCTCGGCGGGAGGCACTGAGCAGTTCTTC	CATSDLSAGGTEQFF
many	TRBV7-2	TRBD2	TRBJ2-7	TGTGCCAGCAGCTCCGGTGTAGGCGCGGGAGCTGGCTACGAGCAGTACTTC	CASSSGVGAGAGYEQYF
many	TRBV6-6	NA	TRBJ1-2	TGTGCCAGCAGTTACGTGACGGACCCAGTGGGGGGCTACACCTTC	CASSYVTDPVGGYTF
many	TRBV4-3	TRBD2	TRBJ2-3	TGCGCCAGCAGCCAAGATCTAGCGGGGGGGCCAATAGCAGATACGCAGTATTTT	CASSQDLAGGPIADTQYF
many	TRBV12-3/TRBV12-4	NA	TRBJ1-3	TGTGCCAGCAGTCGGGCTCGCGAGGGAGCGGGAAACACCATATATTTT	CASSRAREGAGNTIYF
few	TRBV6-1	NA	TRBJ1-5	TGTGCCAGCAGTGAGGCCCTTATTGGGAATCAGCCCCAGCATTTT	CASSEALIGNQPQHF
many	TRBV7-2	NA	TRBJ2-3	TGTGCCAGCAGCTCCCGACACGATAGCACAGATACGCAGTATTTT	CASSSRHDSTDTQYF
many	TRBV5-1	TRBD2	TRBJ2-1	TGCGCCAGCAATCTAGCGGACAATGAGCAGTTCTTC	CASNLADNEQFF
many	TRBV7-2	NA	TRBJ1-6	TGTGCCAGCAGCTTAGTCACGGAACCCAATTCACCCCTCCACTTT	CASSLVTEPNSPLHF
many	TRBV6-5	NA	TRBJ1-6	TGTGCCAGCAGTTATAACCCAGGACAGAGAAATTCACCCCTCCACTTT	CASSYNPGQRNSPLHF
few	TRBV4-1	TRBD1	TRBJ2-5	TGCGCCAGCAGCCTTAGTCCCGGGACAGTTCAAGAGACCCAGTACTTC	CASSLSPGTVQETQYF
many	TRBV5-1	TRBD2	TRBJ2-5	TGCGCCAGCAGCTTAGATGGGACTAGCGTGGAGACCCAGTACTTC	CASSLDGTSVETQYF